This TCR beta chain was documented in a study of identical twins. General study findings and limits: Twin pairs' shared out-of-frame alpha sequences were enriched in low generation probability. Donors were not followed over many years; analysis was cross-sectional. Cord blood's abundant beta clonotypes had fewer insertions, unlike memory repertoires.

Of note for this clonotype: Its antigen remains unknown.

After template switching added a universal primer site, the resulting cDNA carried unique molecular identifiers. TCRdb fed the 5' RACE reads into MiXCR, producing one record per CDR3 protein. The sample gives 1.5 million to 2 million distinct CDR3 sequences, around 33% of which show up once; approximately 0.25% is in the top ten. The germline gives CDR1 SGHTA, CDR2 FQGNSA. V gave up 7 bases and J gave up 4 bases, with 17 bases separating them. CDR3 length: 15 residues. The clonotype originates from a newborn girl in good health. Sequenced material: cord blood. The J gene is TRBJ2-1, the V gene TRBV7-2; D not resolved. This CDR3 is CASTEFGYPYNEQFF. In nucleotides, the CDR3 is TGTGCCAGCACCGAGTTTGGGTATCCTTACAATGAGCAGTTCTTC.